The entry below describes one T cell receptor beta chain. Its antigen target is currently unknown. Base qualities were left out, and no much larger clone turns up one base away. The CDR3 has 14 amino acids, counting the end cysteine and phenylalanine. Left in the record is the CDR3 DNA by itself, 42 bases read in frame from the first base. The germline V gene encodes CDR1 MNHEY and CDR2 SMNVEV (reference sequence). Trimming at the junction amounts to 4 bases on V and 4 bases on J, and the germline ends lie 11 bases apart. This specimen's time point label, per the study, means: baseline before first vaccination. Samples from vaccinated people were obtained from the UK trials COV001 and COV002, which included a single-blind randomized controlled phase 2/3 trial of AZD1222 (ChAdOx1 nCoV-19) in healthy adults. For TCRbeta chain sequencing, PBMC samples were collected from trial participants at day 0 and at day 28 after the second dose.

This record comes from a study of T cell responses to AZD1222 COVID-19 vaccine (dated by TCRdb to the early 2020s). For the wider study: AZD1222 recipients given second doses at about 4 weeks or at about 12 weeks were pooled, since spike-specific TCR depth and breadth were not found to differ between the two schedules. Trial participants were enrolled by age into 18-55, 56-69 and 70-plus year subgroups, with 148, 28 and 57 TCR-sequenced participants respectively. A total of approximately 240 trial participants underwent TCR sequencing, of whom some 210 received two doses of AZD1222 and roughly 25 received two doses of the MenACWY control vaccine.

The CDR3 regions of human TCRbeta chains were analyzed by immunosequencing. Per the authors' processing: TCRs in the repertoires were compared against a reference library of SARS-CoV-2-specific TCRs that had been generated with the MIRA antigen-specificity platform. Breadth meant the fraction of unique TCRs that were SARS-CoV-2-associated, whereas depth meant the fraction of total T cells that were SARS-CoV-2-associated. Using the MIRA data, each spike-specific TCR was assigned both to the spike region to which the TCR was reactive and to a CD4 or CD8 class. Log10-transformed breadth and depth values were compared by one-way ANOVA with Sidak's multiple comparisons tests. TCRdb took over this immuneACCESS table, retaining in-frame rearrangements with V and J assigned. Such tables are incomplete; in checked studies, under half of the missing clones stem from an unresolved V gene, and the remainder is unexplained. That table supplies the V and J calls and clone size; D and trimming were determined from the DNA. In all, the sample holds around 260,000 clones, and 85% to 95% of those were seen once. Around 0.5% of the sample is taken by the ten largest.

Overall study results and their limits: Spike-specific TCR breadth and depth rose significantly after two AZD1222 doses compared with day 0 and with MenACWY recipients. Only five or six AZD1222 recipients were SARS-CoV-2 seropositive at baseline, limiting conclusions about previously exposed vaccinees. The 56-69-year group was small, and its depth increase did not reach significance, likely because of low power. The whole spike protein was spanned by vaccine-associated CD4 TCRs, and dominant responses were seen in regions 160-218 and 743-854. Reportedly, almost half of the unique spike-specific TCRs recognized epitopes lying outside the regions that are mutated in the B.1.351 and B.1.1.7 variants. Participants were mostly white British and included more females than males, and it was suggested by the authors that clonal diversity may have been underestimated. Because no day 14 peak-response samples were available, repertoires were characterized only after the peak T cell response.

Material: peripheral blood, obtained on day 0 of AZD1222 vaccination. The chain is assembled from TRBV27 and TRBJ1-5; no confident D gene assignment can be made. This receptor was identified in an adult in good health. The CDR3 region has the sequence CASSSHGGNQPQHF. In nucleotide form, the sequence is TGTGCCAGCAGTTCCCATGGAGGAAATCAGCCCCAGCATTTT.